Presented here are 16 T cell receptor beta chains from one specimen sequenced in a study of T-cell reconstitution after alpha-beta-depleted transplantation in children (dated by TCRdb to the mid-2010s). The library relied on PCR. Reads for this sample came from an Illumina HiSeq 2500. Molecular barcoding was employed in the preparation of TCR libraries, with unique molecular identifiers being used to normalize TCRbeta repertoire quantification. TCRdb cleaned the public reads at Q25 with fastp, built clones with MiXCR and kept in-frame beta chains. For every CDR3 protein sequence, its rows merge into one entry that carries the most common genes and DNA. For this sample there are hundreds of thousands of distinct CDR3 sequences; less than 15% appear just once. The top ten hold 0.65% to 0.9% of the sample. Read against the paper, the sample's treatment or condition label means: allogeneic hematopoietic cell transplantation with graft depleted of TCRalphabeta T cells and CD19 B cells.

The specimen was PBMCs, collected before TCRalphabeta/CD19-depleted stem cell transplant. The receptors derive from a girl aged 2 to 9 with congenital amegakaryocytic thrombocytopenia, due to receive a stem cell transplant.

The chain has TRBV5-1 and TRBJ1-2; D is perhaps TRBD1 (6 bases). Germline assignment: CDR1 SGHRS and CDR2 YFSETQ. The CDR3 sequence is 15 residues long. Trimming removed 4 bases from V and 2 bases from J, with 15 bases in between. The CDR3 spells CASSPGLTGNYGYTF. The CDR3 DNA is TGCGCCAGCAGCCCAGGATTGACAGGAAACTATGGCTACACCTTC.

This clonotype was recorded at least ten times. The chain joins TRBV15 to TRBJ2-7; no firm D call. The CDR3 sequence is 13 residues long. CDR1 and CDR2 (germline): LNHNV, YYDKDF (reference sequence). V was clipped by 6 bases and J by 2 bases, with 11 bases between them. In DNA, the CDR3 is TGTGCCACCAGTCGCCAGGACGCCTACGAGCAGTACTTC. It yields the protein CATSRQDAYEQYF. Looking up the rest from reference TRBV15 and TRBJ2-7 gives the full variable domain: DAMVIQNPRYQVTQFGKPVTLSCSQTLNHNVMYWYQQKSSQAPKLLFHYYDKDFNNEADTPDNFQSRRPNTSFCFLDIRSPGLGDTAMYLCATSRQDAYEQYFGPGTRLTVT.

This clonotype occurred many times. The chain employs TRBV4-1 and TRBJ2-3; 9 bases are shared with TRBD2. The junction had 6 bases not matched to a gene; V was cut back by 1 base and J by 1 base. CDR3 length: 17 residues. Germline CDR1 is MGHRA and CDR2 is YSYEKL. The CDR3 DNA reads as TGCGCCAGCAGCCAAGTTAGCGGGAGCTTCCGCACAGATACGCAGTATTTT. It is translated as CASSQVSGSFRTDTQYF.

The chain combines TRBV7-8 with TRBJ2-4; no clear D gene. CDR3 size: 13 residues. The V end was cut by 5 bases, the J end by 8 bases, with 13 bases between. Germline V gene sequence: CDR1 SGHVS, CDR2 FQNEAQ. The CDR3, as DNA: TGTGCCAGCAGCGGAAACGGAGAAGACATTCAGTACTTC. This encodes CASSGNGEDIQYF.

Ten or more counts support this clonotype. The V and J genes are TRBV5-1 and TRBJ2-1; TRBD2 is a possible D gene (5 bases). CDR1 and CDR2 (germline): SGHRS, YFSETQ. The CDR3 consists of 14 residues. V was cut by 6 bases and J by 6 bases, with 16 bases left in between. The CDR3 region has the DNA TGCGCCAGCACTCCTAGGACTTTCACCAATGAGCAGTTCTTC. Protein: CASTPRTFTNEQFF. Drawing the rest from reference TRBV5-1 and TRBJ2-1, the complete variable domain is KAGVTQTPRYLIKTRGQQVTLSCSPISGHRSVSWYQQTPGQGLQFLFEYFSETQRNKGNFPGRFSGRQFSNSRSEMNVSTLELGDSALYLCASTPRTFTNEQFFGPGTRLTVL.

This clonotype was recorded at least ten times. The V gene is TRBV29-1, the J gene TRBJ1-1; maybe TRBD1 (5 bases). Germline-derived CDR1 and CDR2 are SQVTM and ANQGSEA. The CDR3 is made up of 14 amino acids. V was cut by 2 bases and J by 4 bases, with 14 bases left in between. The CDR3 loop is CSVESRGFGTEAFF. Written as DNA, the CDR3 is TGCAGCGTTGAATCTAGGGGATTCGGCACTGAAGCTTTCTTT. Complete variable domain (other parts from reference TRBV29-1 and TRBJ1-1): SAVISQKPSRDICQRGTSLTIQCQVDSQVTMMFWYRQQPGQSLTLIATANQGSEATYESGFVIDKFPISRPNLTFSTLTVSNMSPEDSSIYLCSVESRGFGTEAFFGQGTRLTVV.

This clonotype was found many times. CDR3 coding DNA: TGTGCCAGCAGCCCCGGGACTAGCAATGAGCAGTTCTTC. It codes for CASSPGTSNEQFF. V and J are TRBV9 and TRBJ2-1; 8 bases align to TRBD2. Germline CDR1 is SGDLS and CDR2 is YYNGEE. The CDR3 runs to 13 residues. J lost 6 bases, V lost 4 bases, and 3 bases had no gene match.

This clonotype has just a few counts. The chain couples TRBV5-1 to TRBJ2-7; D is possibly TRBD2 (6 bases). Trimming left V 5 bases short and J 0 bases short, with 12 bases between. The CDR3 has 14 amino acids. CDR1 and CDR2 (germline): SGHRS, YFSETQ. The CDR3 nucleotides are TGCGCCAGCAGATCGGCGGGGAGCTCCTACGAGCAGTACTTC. This translates into CASRSAGSSYEQYF.

V usage is TRBV5-1 and J usage is TRBJ1-1, with 8 bases identical to TRBD1. Trimming cost V 1 base and J 5 bases; bases outside gene matches: 10. Germline-derived CDR1 and CDR2 are SGHRS and YFSETQ. The CDR3 length is 16 residues. CDR3 in DNA: TGCGCCAGCAGCTTGAGACCCCAGGGGGCAGGAACTGAAGCTTTCTTT. This encodes CASSLRPQGAGTEAFF.

At least ten counts were recorded for this clonotype. V gene TRBV2 combines with J gene TRBJ2-3; no reliable D call. The CDR3 totals 15 residues. Trimming shortened V by 6 bases and J by 4 bases, and 17 bases separated the two germline ends. Germline values: CDR1 SNHLY, CDR2 FYNNEI. The CDR3 DNA follows: TGTGCCAGCAGCCCCCATGGTAGTAATGCAGATACGCAGTATTTT. It yields the protein CASSPHGSNADTQYF. The variable domain in full, completed from reference TRBV2 and TRBJ2-3, reads EPEVTQTPSHQVTQMGQEVILRCVPISNHLYFYWYRQILGQKVEFLVSFYNNEISEKSEIFDDQFSVERPDGSNFTLKIRSTKLEDSAMYFCASSPHGSNADTQYFGPGTRLTVL.

This clonotype was detected only a few times. This chain joins TRBV12-3 or TRBV12-4 and TRBJ1-5; D is possibly TRBD1 (5 bases). Trimming stripped 3 bases from V and 6 bases from J, with 9 bases between. The CDR3 extends over 13 amino acids. The CDR3 sequence: CASSFLGAQPQHF. As DNA, the CDR3 is TGTGCCAGCAGTTTCCTAGGGGCTCAGCCCCAGCATTTT.

V gene TRBV29-1 combines with J gene TRBJ2-4; D gene ambiguous. The V and J ends lost 6 bases and 0 bases respectively, with 6 bases between them. The CDR3 spans 12 residues. Per germline, CDR1 SQVTM and CDR2 ANQGSEA. The CDR3, as DNA: TGCAGCGTAGATCTAGCCAAAAACATTCAGTACTTC. The encoded protein is CSVDLAKNIQYF.

The chain links TRBV27 to TRBJ1-1; D remains unclear. The CDR3 runs to 14 residues. Trimming removed 6 bases at V and 7 bases at J, with 18 bases between. Per the germline V gene, CDR1 is MNHEY and CDR2 is SMNVEV (reference sequence). The CDR3 here is CASSPLWARLEAFF. The CDR3 nucleotides read TGTGCCAGCAGCCCTTTGTGGGCTAGGCTTGAAGCTTTCTTT.

This clonotype has a count of ten or more. V usage is TRBV5-1 and J usage is TRBJ2-4; D is possibly TRBD1 (6 bases). Germline CDR1 and CDR2: SGHRS and YFSETQ. The CDR3 covers 14 residues. V gave up 4 bases and J gave up 1 base, with 9 bases separating them. The CDR3 reads CASSTQGAKNIQYF. The CDR3 nucleotides are TGCGCCAGCAGCACCCAGGGGGCCAAAAACATTCAGTACTTC.

This clonotype appeared a few times. This rearrangement joins TRBV29-1 to TRBJ2-7, with a tentative D call TRBD1 (6 bases). The CDR3 contains 14 residues. CDR1 SQVTM and CDR2 ANQGSEA come from the germline V gene. V was clipped by 4 bases and J by 1 base, with 14 bases between them. The CDR3 sequence: CSVADRTESYEQYF. The CDR3 bases are TGCAGCGTTGCCGACAGGACAGAGTCCTACGAGCAGTACTTC.

There are a few counts of this clonotype. The chain links TRBV5-1 to TRBJ2-1; the D is unclear. The V gene lost 2 bases and the J gene lost 0 bases, with 15 bases spanning the gap. This CDR3 is built from 17 residues. The germline V gene encodes CDR1 SGHRS and CDR2 YFSETQ. The CDR3 nucleotides read TGCGCCAGCAGCTTTCCCCGGACCGGAAGCTCCTACAATGAGCAGTTCTTC. This translates into CASSFPRTGSSYNEQFF.